Here is one T cell receptor beta chain with its context. Its specificity is unknown. A TCRbeta library incorporating unique molecular identifiers was prepared. A single record per CDR3 protein comes from TCRdb applying MiXCR to the PCR reads. The repertoire includes 700,000 to 850,000 distinct CDR3 sequences, 16% of them detected once, and about 5% sits in the top ten. Germline V gene lookup returns CDR1 SGHTA and CDR2 FQGTGA. The CDR3 loop spans 20 amino acids. J gave up 5 bases and V 1 base, and 18 bases lay outside the gene matches. The data derive from a study of T-cell reconstitution after alpha-beta-depleted transplantation in children. Whole-study results and caveats: Two months or so post-transplant, alpha-beta T cells reportedly derived from several hundred expanded graft clones. T-cell counts and diversity at one year following transplant were attributed mainly to newly produced T cells. High day-60 TCRbeta diversity in some patients came from surviving recipient T cells and thymic progenitors.

Material: PBMCs, mostly from graft donor cells, obtained 360 days after TCRalphabeta/CD19-depleted stem cell transplant. The genes are TRBV7-3 and TRBJ2-7, with TRBD2 identical over 12 bases. The source of this sequence is a male patient between 10 and 17 years old who had a stem cell transplant for acute lymphoblastic leukemia, so the T cells may come from the graft donor. CDR3 in amino acids: CASSLSGFVGTSGWGDEQYF. CDR3 sequence (DNA): TGTGCCAGCAGCTTAAGTGGTTTCGTCGGGACTAGCGGGTGGGGGGACGAGCAGTACTTC.